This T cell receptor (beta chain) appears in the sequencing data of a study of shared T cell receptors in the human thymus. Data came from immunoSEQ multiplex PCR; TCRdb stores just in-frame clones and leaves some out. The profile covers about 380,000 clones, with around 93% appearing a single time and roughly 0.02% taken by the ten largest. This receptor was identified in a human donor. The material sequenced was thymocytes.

The CDR3 DNA reads as TGTGCCAGCAGTTCCCCTATCGACCCCCCTCCGGGGGAGCTGTTTTTT. This gives the protein CASSSPIDPPPGELFF. V is TRBV28 and J is TRBJ2-2; D unresolved. The V end lost 4 bases, the J end lost 8 bases, and 20 bases lay between the germline ends. The CDR3 extends over 16 amino acids. Germline values: CDR1 MDHEN, CDR2 SYDVKM.